The source of this T cell receptor (beta chain) is a study of shared clonotypes between healthy human individuals (dated by TCRdb to about 2020). Study-wide context: Three men and two women, aged 18 to 49 years, made up the cohort. Leukapheresis yielded between about 0.9 and 9 billion PBMCs per donor. The study deeply sequenced blood TCR repertoires of about five healthy adults to estimate repertoire size and the extent of clonotype sharing between individuals. For each donor, CD4 naive and CD4 memory were each given three plates, CD8 naive was given two plates, and CD8 memory was given one plate. To increase sequencing depth and limit assay-specific biases, different laboratories used diverse techniques to prepare libraries and sequence TCR repertoires.

Broader findings and caveats from the paper: When several donors were compared, the shared fraction of clonotypes was about 5.5% for naive CD4, around 3.6% for naive CD8, more than 2% for memory CD4, and around 0.4% for memory CD8. Pairwise subsampling indicated that sequencing depth was expected to affect the degree of clonotype sharing among donors. Clonotypes shared by all four sorted-subset donors showed higher generation probabilities than non-shared clonotypes. Even with the large sequencing depth, rarefaction of the sorted-subset datasets indicated that sequencing was incomplete. Larger estimated clonotype richness was generally found for naive subsets than for memory subsets. Because the study included a small number of donors, the genetic and exposure-history diversity represented was limited. Only blood was sampled, and tissue TCR repertoires likely differ from those in blood.

Using the deep immunoSEQ assay, multiplex PCR amplified TCR CDR3 regions from genomic DNA. Genomic DNA extracted from each cell subset was distributed evenly over all wells of several immunoSEQ 96-well plates, and each plate served as one replicate. For sorted subsets, approximately 190 ng of genomic DNA, equivalent to 25,000 to 30,000 T cell genomes, went into each replicate PCR. The purified libraries were quantified using a Qubit 3.0 fluorometer, sized with a Bioanalyzer 2100, and then quantified again using the KAPA Library Quantification kit. Each immunoSEQ 96-well plate was sequenced on its own single-read 150-cycle Illumina NextSeq 550 flow cell. In the original analysis: Because the immunoSEQ output included only junctional sequences and no quality scores, the filtering could not be the same as the filtering used for full-length reads. Sequences were annotated with PyIR, a Python wrapper for IgBLAST v1.9, and V/J genes and CDR3 were assigned using IMGT germline references. Any read was removed if the V/J assignment was weak (E-value above 1e-6), the CDR3 was missing, or the read contained stop codons, out-of-frame junctions, or ambiguous translated residues. V3J clonotypes were defined as sequences sharing the same inferred V gene, J gene, and CDR3 amino acid sequence. Percentage overlap between repertoires was calculated by dividing the number of shared unique clonotypes by the size of the smaller repertoire. RTK rarefaction, the Chao1 estimator, and Recon v2.1 estimates of unobserved clonotypes were used to assess repertoire richness. OLGA was used to compute generation probabilities for all TCRbeta clonotypes that the gDNA method yielded from a handful of donors. Drawn from immuneACCESS, this table holds only the in-frame rearrangements with V and J called that TCRdb kept. Clones are partly lost; checked studies trace under half to an unresolved V gene and leave the rest unexplained. V, J and clone size are those of that table, while D and trimming were read from the DNA. The sample contains about 2.4 million clones, approximately 94% of them found a single time. The leading ten clones occupy around 0.14% of the sample.

The donors were healthy, HIV-negative adults who had no recently reported acute infections or vaccinations. Every donor was a Caucasian adult living in Nashville, Tennessee, USA. CD4+ T cells were enriched by magnetic negative selection, after which naive cells were positively selected on CD45RA and the negative fraction was taken as the memory subset. After blood collection by leukapheresis, PBMCs were isolated using Ficoll-Histopaque density gradient centrifugation and then cryopreserved in the vapor phase of liquid nitrogen. Analytical flow cytometry was used to check the purity and quantity of every magnetically sorted T cell population. Each sorted fraction had its genomic DNA isolated and then quantified by UV absorbance on a Nanodrop 2000c. The CDR1 and CDR2 encoded by the germline V gene are ENHRY and SYGVKD. Taken from cysteine to phenylalanine, the CDR3 has 14 residues. The CDR3 DNA has 42 bases and is translated from base 1. Unmatched junction bases come to 4, with V trimmed by 3 bases and J by 5 bases.

As for this clone: The antigen it binds to is not known. Base qualities are missing; no much larger clone stands one base away.

Sequenced input: naive CD4+ T cells sorted from blood. Taken with the paper, the label for cell subset or site translates to: CD45RA+ positively selected. The origin of this receptor is a man aged 18 to 29 in good health. The chain couples TRBV10-3 to TRBJ2-3; a stretch of 8 junction bases matches TRBD2. The sequenced DNA: TGTGCCATCAGTGACGCGGGGGGACGAGATACGCAGTATTTT. This codes for CAISDAGGRDTQYF.